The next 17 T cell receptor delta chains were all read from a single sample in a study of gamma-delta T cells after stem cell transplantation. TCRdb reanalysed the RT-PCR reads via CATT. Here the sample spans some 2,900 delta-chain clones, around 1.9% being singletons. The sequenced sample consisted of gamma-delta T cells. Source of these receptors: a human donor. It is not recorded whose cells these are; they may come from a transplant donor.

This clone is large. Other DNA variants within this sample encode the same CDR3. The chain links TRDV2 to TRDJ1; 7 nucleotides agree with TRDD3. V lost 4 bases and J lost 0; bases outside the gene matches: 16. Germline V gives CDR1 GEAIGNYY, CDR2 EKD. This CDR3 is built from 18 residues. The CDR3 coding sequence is TGTGCCTGTGAACCTCTAACCTTACTGGGGATCCACACCGATAAACTCATCTTT. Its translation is CACEPLTLLGIHTDKLIF.

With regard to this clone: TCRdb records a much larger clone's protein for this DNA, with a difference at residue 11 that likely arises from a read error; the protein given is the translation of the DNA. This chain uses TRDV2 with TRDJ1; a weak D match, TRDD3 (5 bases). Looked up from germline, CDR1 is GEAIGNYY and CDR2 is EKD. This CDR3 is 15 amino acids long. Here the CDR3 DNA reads TGTGCCTGTGACACAGTGGGGACGTACACCTATAAACTCATCTTT. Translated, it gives CACDTVGTYTYKLIF.

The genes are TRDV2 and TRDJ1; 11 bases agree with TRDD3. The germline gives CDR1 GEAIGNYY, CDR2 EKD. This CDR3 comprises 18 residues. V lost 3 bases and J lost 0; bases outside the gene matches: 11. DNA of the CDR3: TGTGCCTGTGACGCCGTACTGGGGGATAGGGAGTACACCGATAAACTCATCTTT. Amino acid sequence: CACDAVLGDREYTDKLIF.

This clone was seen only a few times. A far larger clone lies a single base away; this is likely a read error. CDR3 amino acids: CACDTVRTGGSNSLDTRQMFF. CDR3 sequence (DNA): TGTGCCTGTGACACCGTGCGTACTGGGGGATCAAACTCCTTGGACACCCGACAGATGTTTTTC. The rearrangement uses TRDV2 and TRDJ3; 10 bases match TRDD3. CDR3 length equals 21 residues. Germline values: CDR1 GEAIGNYY, CDR2 EKD.

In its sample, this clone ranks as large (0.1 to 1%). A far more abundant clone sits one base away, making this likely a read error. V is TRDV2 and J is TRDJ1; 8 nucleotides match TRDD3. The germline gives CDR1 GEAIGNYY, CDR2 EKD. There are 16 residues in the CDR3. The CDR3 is CACDTMAGGPTNKLIF. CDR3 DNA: TGTGCCTGTGACACAATGGCTGGGGGACCCACCAATAAACTCATCTTT.

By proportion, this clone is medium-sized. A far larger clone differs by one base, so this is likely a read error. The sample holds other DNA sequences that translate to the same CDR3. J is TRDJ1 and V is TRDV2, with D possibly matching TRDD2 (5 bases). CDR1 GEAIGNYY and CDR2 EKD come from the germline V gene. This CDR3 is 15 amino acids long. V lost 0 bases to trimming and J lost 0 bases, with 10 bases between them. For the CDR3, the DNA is TGTGCCTGTGACACCATCGGCCTTCACACCGATAAACTCATCTTT. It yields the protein CACDTIGLHTDKLIF.

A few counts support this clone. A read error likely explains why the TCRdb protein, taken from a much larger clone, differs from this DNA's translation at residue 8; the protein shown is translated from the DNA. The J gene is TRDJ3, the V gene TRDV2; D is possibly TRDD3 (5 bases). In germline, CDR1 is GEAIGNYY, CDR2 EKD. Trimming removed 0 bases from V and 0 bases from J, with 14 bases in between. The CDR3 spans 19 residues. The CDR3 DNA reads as TGTGCCTGTGACACCGTAGGGGGTACCAGCTCCTGGGACACCCGACAGATGTTTTTC. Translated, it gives CACDTVGGTSSWDTRQMFF.

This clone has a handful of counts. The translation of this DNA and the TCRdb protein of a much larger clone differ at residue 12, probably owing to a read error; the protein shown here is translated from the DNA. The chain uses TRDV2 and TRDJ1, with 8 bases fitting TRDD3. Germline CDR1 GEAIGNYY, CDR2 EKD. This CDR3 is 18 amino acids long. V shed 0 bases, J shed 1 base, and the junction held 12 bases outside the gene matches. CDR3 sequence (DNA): TGTGCCTGTGACACCGTCGCTGGGGGACCTCAGTGCACCGATAAACTCATCTTT. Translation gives CACDTVAGGPQCTDKLIF.

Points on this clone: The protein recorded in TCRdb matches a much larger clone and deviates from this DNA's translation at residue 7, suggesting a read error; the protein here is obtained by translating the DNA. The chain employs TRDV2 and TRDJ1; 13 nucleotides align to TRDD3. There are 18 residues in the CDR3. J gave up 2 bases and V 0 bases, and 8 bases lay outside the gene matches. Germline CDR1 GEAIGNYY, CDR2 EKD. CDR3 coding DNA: TGTGCCTGTGACACCCTGCCACTGGGGGATACGCCAACCGATAAACTCATCTTT. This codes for CACDTLPLGDTPTDKLIF.

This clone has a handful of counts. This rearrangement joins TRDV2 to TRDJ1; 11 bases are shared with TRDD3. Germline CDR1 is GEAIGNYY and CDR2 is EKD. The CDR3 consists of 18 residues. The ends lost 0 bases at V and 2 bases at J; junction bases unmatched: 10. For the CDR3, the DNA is TGTGCCTGTGACACCCAGGGGTTGGGGGATACGCAAACCGATAAACTCATCTTT. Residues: CACDTQGLGDTQTDKLIF.

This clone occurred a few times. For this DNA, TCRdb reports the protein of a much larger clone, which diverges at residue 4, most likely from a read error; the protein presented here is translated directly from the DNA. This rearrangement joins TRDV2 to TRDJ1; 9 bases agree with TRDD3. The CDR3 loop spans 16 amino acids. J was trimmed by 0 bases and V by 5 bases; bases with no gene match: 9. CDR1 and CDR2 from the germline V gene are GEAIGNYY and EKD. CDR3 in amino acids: CACGLLGDFNTDKLIF. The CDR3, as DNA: TGTGCCTGTGGCTTACTGGGGGACTTCAACACCGATAAACTCATCTTT.

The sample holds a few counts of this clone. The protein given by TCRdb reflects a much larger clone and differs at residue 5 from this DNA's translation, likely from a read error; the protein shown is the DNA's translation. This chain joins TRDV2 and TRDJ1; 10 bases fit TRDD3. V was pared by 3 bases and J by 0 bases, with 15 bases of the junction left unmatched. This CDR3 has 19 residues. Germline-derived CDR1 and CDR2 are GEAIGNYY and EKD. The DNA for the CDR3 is TGTGCCTGTGACGCCGTACTGGGGGATCCGTTCCCGTACACCGATAAACTCATCTTT. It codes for CACDAVLGDPFPYTDKLIF.

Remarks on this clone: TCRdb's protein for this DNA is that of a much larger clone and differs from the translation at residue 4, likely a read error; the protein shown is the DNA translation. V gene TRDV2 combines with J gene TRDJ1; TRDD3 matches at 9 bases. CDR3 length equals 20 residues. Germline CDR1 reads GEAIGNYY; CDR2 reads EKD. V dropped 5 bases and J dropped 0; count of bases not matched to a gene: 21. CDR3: CACGTVVLGDPRPYTDKLIF. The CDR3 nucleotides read TGTGCCTGTGGCACGGTGGTACTGGGGGACCCTCGACCCTACACCGATAAACTCATCTTT.

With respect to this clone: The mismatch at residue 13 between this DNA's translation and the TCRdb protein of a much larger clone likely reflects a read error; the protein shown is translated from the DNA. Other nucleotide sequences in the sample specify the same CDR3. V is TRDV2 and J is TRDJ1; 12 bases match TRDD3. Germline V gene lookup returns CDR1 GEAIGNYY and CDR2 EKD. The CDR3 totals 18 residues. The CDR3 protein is CACDTLNLGDTQPDKLIF. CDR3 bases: TGTGCCTGCGACACCTTAAACCTGGGGGATACGCAACCCGATAAACTCATCTTT.

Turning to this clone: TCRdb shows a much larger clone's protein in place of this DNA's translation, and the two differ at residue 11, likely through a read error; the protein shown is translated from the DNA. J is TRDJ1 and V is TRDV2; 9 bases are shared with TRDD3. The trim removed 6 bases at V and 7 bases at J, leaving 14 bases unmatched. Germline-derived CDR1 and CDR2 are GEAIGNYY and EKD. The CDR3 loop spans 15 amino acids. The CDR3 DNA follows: TGTGCCTGTTTTTCTCTGGGGGATTTCGGCGGTAAACTCATCTTT. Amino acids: CACFSLGDFGGKLIF.

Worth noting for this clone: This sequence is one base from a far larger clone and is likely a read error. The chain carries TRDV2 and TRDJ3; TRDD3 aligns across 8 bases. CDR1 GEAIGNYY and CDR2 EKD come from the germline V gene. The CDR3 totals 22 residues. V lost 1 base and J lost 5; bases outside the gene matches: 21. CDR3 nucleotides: TGTGCCTGTGACACGGTTGAATATACTGGGGGTGCCGCGTCCCGGGACACCCGACAGATGTTTTTC. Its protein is CACDTVEYTGGAASRDTRQMFF.

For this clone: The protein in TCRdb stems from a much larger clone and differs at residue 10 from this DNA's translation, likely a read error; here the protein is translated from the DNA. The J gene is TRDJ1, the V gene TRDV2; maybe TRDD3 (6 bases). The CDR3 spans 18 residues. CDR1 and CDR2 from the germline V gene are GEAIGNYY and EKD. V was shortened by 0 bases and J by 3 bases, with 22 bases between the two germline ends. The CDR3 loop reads CACDTLIRDMRGADKLIF. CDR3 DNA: TGTGCCTGTGACACCCTTATTAGGGATATGCGGGGAGCCGATAAACTCATCTTT.